Below are 13 T cell receptor beta chains sequenced from a single sample in a study of T cell responses to AZD1222 COVID-19 vaccine. The table came from immunoSEQ multiplex PCR; TCRdb's copy has only in-frame clones and leaves some out. The sample has 90,000 to 150,000 clones, 85% to 90% seen once. Source: peripheral blood, taken on day 0 of AZD1222 vaccination. These receptors all stem from an adult in good health.

The chain links TRBV30 to TRBJ1-1; perhaps TRBD1 as D (5 bases). V was cut by 2 bases and J by 1 base, with 14 bases left in between. The CDR3 has 15 amino acids. Germline CDR1 and CDR2: GTSNPN and SVGIG (reference sequence). This chain's CDR3 is CAWSPFVGGNTEAFF. CDR3 nucleotides: TGTGCCTGGAGTCCCTTCGTCGGGGGGAACACTGAAGCTTTCTTT. Looking up the rest from reference TRBV30 and TRBJ1-1 gives the full variable domain: SQTIHQWPATLVQPVGSPLSLECTVEGTSNPNLYWYRQAAGRGLQLLFYSVGIGQISSEVPQNLSASRPQDRQFILSSKKLLLSDSGFYLCAWSPFVGGNTEAFFGQGTRLTVV.

The chain couples TRBV5-1 to TRBJ2-3; 9 bases match TRBD2. After removal of 1 base from V and 4 bases from J, the junction contained 10 bases not matched to a gene. The CDR3 length is 17 residues. CDR1 and CDR2 (germline): SGHRS, YFSETQ. CDR3 sequence reads: CASSLLVAGGPADTQYF. For the CDR3, the DNA is TGCGCCAGCAGCTTGCTTGTCGCGGGAGGGCCGGCAGATACGCAGTATTTT.

This chain joins TRBV25-1 and TRBJ1-1; the match to TRBD1 covers 9 bases. The CDR3 is 14 residues long. The junction had 10 bases not matched to a gene; V was cut back by 3 bases and J by 11 bases. The V gene's germline CDR1 is MGHDK and CDR2 SYGVNS. The CDR3 DNA is TGTGCCAGCAGTGAGTCATACAGGGGGCGAGGGGCTTTCTTT. Translation gives CASSESYRGRGAFF. Variable domain in full (rest from reference TRBV25-1 and TRBJ1-1): EADIYQTPRYLVIGTGKKITLECSQTMGHDKMYWYQQDPGMELHLIHYSYGVNSTEKGDLSSESTVSRIRTEHFPLTLESARPSHTSQYLCASSESYRGRGAFFGQGTRLTVV.

The chain recombines TRBV30 with TRBJ2-7; 8 bases map to TRBD1. Germline CDR1 and CDR2: GTSNPN and SVGIG (reference sequence). V was clipped by 4 bases and J by 4 bases; unmatched bases: 6. The CDR3 runs 13 residues. The CDR3 reads CAWTSGGPYEQYF. The CDR3 nucleotides are TGTGCCTGGACCTCAGGGGGCCCTTACGAGCAGTACTTC.

The V and J genes are TRBV7-6 and TRBJ2-6, with 8 bases aligning to TRBD2. Trimming removed 5 bases from V and 1 base from J; junction bases left unmatched: 10. The V gene's germline CDR1 is SGHVS and CDR2 FNYEAQ. The CDR3 extends over 18 amino acids. This chain's CDR3 is CASSNLLAVRSGANVLTF. The CDR3 bases are TGTGCCAGCAGCAACCTACTAGCGGTCCGATCTGGGGCCAACGTCCTGACTTTC.

The gene calls are TRBV11-2 and TRBJ2-1; TRBD2 agrees at 7 bases. V dropped 4 bases and J dropped 0; count of bases not matched to a gene: 3. This CDR3 spans 15 amino acids. In germline, CDR1 is SGHAT, CDR2 FQNNGV. The DNA of the CDR3 is TGTGCCAGCAGCTCCGCTAGCGGCTCCTACAATGAGCAGTTCTTC. Amino acid sequence: CASSSASGSYNEQFF.

The genes are TRBV4-2 and TRBJ1-4; 11 nucleotides match TRBD1. The CDR3 is made up of 15 amino acids. The germline V gene has CDR1 LGHNA and CDR2 YNFKEQ. V shed 6 bases, J shed 10 bases, and the junction held 10 bases outside the gene matches. The CDR3 loop reads CASSQPGTGGGKLFF. The CDR3 DNA sequence: TGTGCCAGCAGTCAGCCCGGGACAGGGGGGGGAAAACTGTTTTTT.

V gene TRBV24-1 combines with J gene TRBJ2-2, with 8 bases matching TRBD1. J was trimmed by 4 bases and V by 9 bases; bases with no gene match: 12. The CDR3 extends over 16 amino acids. The germline CDR1 and CDR2 sequences are KGHDR and SFDVKD. CDR3 sequence reads: CATSLDTGGGTGELFF. In DNA form, the CDR3 reads TGTGCCACCTCTCTGGATACAGGGGGAGGCACCGGGGAGCTGTTTTTT.

This chain connects TRBV3-1 (or the pseudogene TRBV3-2) to TRBJ1-6, with 8 bases that match TRBD1. Trimming took 4 bases from V and 6 from J; bases not matched to a gene: 2. Germline V lookup: CDR1 LGHDT, CDR2 YNNKEL (reference sequence). There are 14 residues in the CDR3. CDR3 residues: CASSPGQGNSPLHF. For the CDR3, the DNA is TGTGCCAGCAGCCCCGGACAGGGTAATTCACCCCTCCACTTT.

The J gene is TRBJ2-7, the V gene TRBV30; D call uncertain. V was cut by 3 bases and J by 0 bases, with 12 bases left in between. The CDR3 sequence is 14 residues long. CDR1 and CDR2 (germline): GTSNPN, SVGIG (reference sequence). The CDR3 DNA follows: TGTGCCTGGAGAGAACCGAGGAGCTCCTACGAGCAGTACTTC. This encodes CAWREPRSSYEQYF.

CDR3 amino acids: CASSLLGGGLSNQPQHF. CDR3 DNA sequence: TGTGCCAGCAGTTTATTGGGGGGAGGTTTAAGCAATCAGCCCCAGCATTTT. This chain joins TRBV27 and TRBJ1-5, with D maybe TRBD1 (5 bases). The CDR3 runs to 17 residues. V gave up 1 base and J gave up 1 base, with 14 bases separating them. Germline-derived CDR1 and CDR2 are MNHEY and SMNVEV (reference sequence).

J is TRBJ2-7 and V is TRBV6-5; no clear D. The germline V gene encodes CDR1 MNHEY and CDR2 SVGAGI. The CDR3 loop spans 12 amino acids. Trimming took 6 bases from V and 5 from J, leaving 11 bases between them. The CDR3 is CASSSDTHEQYF. The CDR3 DNA follows: TGTGCCAGCAGCTCTGACACGCACGAGCAGTACTTC.

This rearrangement joins TRBV6-2 or TRBV6-3 to TRBJ2-1, with D perhaps TRBD2 (5 bases). The CDR3 sequence is 17 residues long. V gave up 6 bases and J gave up 2 bases, with 20 bases separating them. Germline V gene sequence: CDR1 MNHEY, CDR2 SVGEGT. This CDR3 is CASSIIEGSGAYNEQFF. The CDR3 nucleotides read TGTGCCAGCAGCATCATCGAGGGATCCGGGGCCTACAATGAGCAGTTCTTC.